The T cell receptor (beta chain) under discussion was sequenced for a study of immune evolution from preneoplasia to lung adenocarcinoma. This clone was counted only a few times. The V gene lost 6 bases and the J gene lost 10 bases, with 25 bases spanning the gap. Germline CDR1 reads MDHEN; CDR2 reads SYDVKM. The CDR3 contains 17 residues. The table came from immunoSEQ multiplex PCR; TCRdb's copy has only in-frame clones and leaves some out. The top ten hold 9.5% to 15% of the sample, which has just over 3,500 clones, 76% seen once. The TCR was taken from a person aged 60-79 years with lung adenocarcinoma. The sample was FFPE lung adenocarcinoma in situ tissue. This chain links TRBV28 with TRBJ1-6; a weak D match, TRBD1 (6 bases). CDR3 residues: CASSSERLQGTGSPLHF. CDR3 bases: TGTGCCAGCAGCTCCGAGCGGCTACAGGGAACGGGGTCACCCCTCCACTTT.